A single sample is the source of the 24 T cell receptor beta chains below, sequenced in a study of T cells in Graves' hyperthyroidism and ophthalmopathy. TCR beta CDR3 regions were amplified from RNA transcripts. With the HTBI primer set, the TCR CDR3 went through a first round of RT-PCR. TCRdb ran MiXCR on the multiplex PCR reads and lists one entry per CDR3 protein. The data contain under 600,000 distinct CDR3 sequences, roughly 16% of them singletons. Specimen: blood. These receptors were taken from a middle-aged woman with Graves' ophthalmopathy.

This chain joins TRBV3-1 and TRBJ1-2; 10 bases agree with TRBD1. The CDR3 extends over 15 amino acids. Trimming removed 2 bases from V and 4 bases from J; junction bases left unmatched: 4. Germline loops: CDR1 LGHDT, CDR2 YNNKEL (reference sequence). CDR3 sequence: CASSQRTGGGYGYTF. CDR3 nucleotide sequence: TGTGCCAGCAGCCAACGGACAGGGGGAGGCTATGGCTACACCTTC.

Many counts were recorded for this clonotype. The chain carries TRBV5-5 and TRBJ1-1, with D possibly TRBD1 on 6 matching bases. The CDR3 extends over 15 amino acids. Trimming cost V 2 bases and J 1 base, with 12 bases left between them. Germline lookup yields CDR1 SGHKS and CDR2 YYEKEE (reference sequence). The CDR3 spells CASSLQGLGNTEAFF. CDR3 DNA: TGTGCCAGCAGCTTACAGGGATTAGGGAACACTGAAGCTTTCTTT.

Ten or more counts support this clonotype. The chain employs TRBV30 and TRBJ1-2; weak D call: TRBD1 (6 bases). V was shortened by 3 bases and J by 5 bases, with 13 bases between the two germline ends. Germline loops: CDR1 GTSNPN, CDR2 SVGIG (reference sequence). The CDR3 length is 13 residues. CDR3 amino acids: CAWRSGAGYGYTF. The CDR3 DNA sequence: TGTGCCTGGAGGTCAGGGGCGGGGTATGGCTACACCTTC.

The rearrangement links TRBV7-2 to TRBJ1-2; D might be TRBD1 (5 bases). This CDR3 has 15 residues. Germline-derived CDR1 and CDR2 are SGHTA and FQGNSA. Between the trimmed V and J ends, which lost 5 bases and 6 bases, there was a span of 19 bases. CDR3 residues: CASSAQGRVNDGYTF. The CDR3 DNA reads TGTGCCAGCAGCGCGCAAGGCAGGGTGAACGATGGCTACACCTTC.

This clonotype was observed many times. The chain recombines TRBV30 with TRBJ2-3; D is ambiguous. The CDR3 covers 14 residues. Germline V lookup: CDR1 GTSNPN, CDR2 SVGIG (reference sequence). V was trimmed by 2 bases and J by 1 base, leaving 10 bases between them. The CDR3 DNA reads TGTGCCTGGAGTTTCACAGTTGGCACAGATACGCAGTATTTT. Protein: CAWSFTVGTDTQYF. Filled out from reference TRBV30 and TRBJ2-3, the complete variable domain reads SQTIHQWPATLVQPVGSPLSLECTVEGTSNPNLYWYRQAAGRGLQLLFYSVGIGQISSEVPQNLSASRPQDRQFILSSKKLLLSDSGFYLCAWSFTVGTDTQYFGPGTRLTVL.

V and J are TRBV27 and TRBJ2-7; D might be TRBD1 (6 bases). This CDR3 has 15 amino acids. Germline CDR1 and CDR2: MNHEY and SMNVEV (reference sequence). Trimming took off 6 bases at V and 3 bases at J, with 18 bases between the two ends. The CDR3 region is CASSYRGGGNYEQYF. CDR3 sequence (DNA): TGTGCCAGCAGCTACCGGGGTGGGGGCAACTACGAGCAGTACTTC.

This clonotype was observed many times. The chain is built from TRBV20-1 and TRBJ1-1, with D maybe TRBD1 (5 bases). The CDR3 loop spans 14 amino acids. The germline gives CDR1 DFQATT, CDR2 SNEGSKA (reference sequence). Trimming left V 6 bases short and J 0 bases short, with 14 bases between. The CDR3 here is CSAKGRALNTEAFF. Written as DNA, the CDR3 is TGCAGTGCAAAGGGCAGGGCTCTGAACACTGAAGCTTTCTTT.

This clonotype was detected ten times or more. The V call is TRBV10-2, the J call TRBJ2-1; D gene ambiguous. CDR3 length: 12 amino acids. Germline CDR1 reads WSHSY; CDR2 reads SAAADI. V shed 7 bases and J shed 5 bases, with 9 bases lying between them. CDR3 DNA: TGCGCCAGCACGCACACGAACAATGAGCAGTTCTTC. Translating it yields CASTHTNNEQFF.

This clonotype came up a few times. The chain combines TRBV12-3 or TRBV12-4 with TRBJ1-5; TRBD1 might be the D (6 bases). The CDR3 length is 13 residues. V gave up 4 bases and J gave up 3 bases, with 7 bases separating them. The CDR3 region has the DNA TGTGCCAGCAGTTGGACAGACAATCAGCCCCAGCATTTT. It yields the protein CASSWTDNQPQHF.

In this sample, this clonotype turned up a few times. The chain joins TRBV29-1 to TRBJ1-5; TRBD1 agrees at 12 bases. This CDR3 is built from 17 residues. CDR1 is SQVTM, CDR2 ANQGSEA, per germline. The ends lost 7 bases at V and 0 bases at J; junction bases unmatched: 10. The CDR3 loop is CSALPGQGAGSNQPQHF. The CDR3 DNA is TGCAGCGCCCTCCCGGGACAGGGGGCAGGTAGCAATCAGCCCCAGCATTTT.

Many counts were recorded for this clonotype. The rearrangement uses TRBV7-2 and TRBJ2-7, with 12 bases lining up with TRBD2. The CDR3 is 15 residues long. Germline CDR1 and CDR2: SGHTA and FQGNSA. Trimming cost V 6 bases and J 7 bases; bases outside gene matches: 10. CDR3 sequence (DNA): TGTGCCAGCAGTCCCCTTCCTAGCGGGAGGGGAGAGCAGTACTTC. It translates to CASSPLPSGRGEQYF.

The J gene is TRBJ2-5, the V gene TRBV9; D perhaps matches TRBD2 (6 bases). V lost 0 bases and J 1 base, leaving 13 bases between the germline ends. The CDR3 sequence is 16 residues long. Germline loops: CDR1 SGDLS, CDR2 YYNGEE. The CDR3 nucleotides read TGTGCCAGCAGCGTAGCAGGCGGGGCCGTCCAAGAGACCCAGTACTTC. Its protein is CASSVAGGAVQETQYF. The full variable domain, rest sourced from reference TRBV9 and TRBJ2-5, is DSGVTQTPKHLITATGQRVTLRCSPRSGDLSVYWYQQSLDQGLQFLIQYYNGEERAKGNILERFSAQQFPDLHSELNLSSLELGDSALYFCASSVAGGAVQETQYFGPGTRLLVL.

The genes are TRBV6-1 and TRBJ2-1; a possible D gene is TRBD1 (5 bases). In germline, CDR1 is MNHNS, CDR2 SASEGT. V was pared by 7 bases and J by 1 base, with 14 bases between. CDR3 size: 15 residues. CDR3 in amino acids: CASTQRGYSYNEQFF. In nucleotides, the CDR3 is TGTGCCAGCACGCAAAGGGGATATTCCTACAATGAGCAGTTCTTC.

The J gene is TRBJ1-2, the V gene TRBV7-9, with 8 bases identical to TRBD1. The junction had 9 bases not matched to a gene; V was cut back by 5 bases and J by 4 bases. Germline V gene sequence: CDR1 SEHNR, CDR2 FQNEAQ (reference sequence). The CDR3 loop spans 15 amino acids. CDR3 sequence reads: CASSQYGQGGYGYTF. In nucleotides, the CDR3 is TGTGCCAGCAGCCAATACGGACAGGGTGGCTATGGCTACACCTTC.

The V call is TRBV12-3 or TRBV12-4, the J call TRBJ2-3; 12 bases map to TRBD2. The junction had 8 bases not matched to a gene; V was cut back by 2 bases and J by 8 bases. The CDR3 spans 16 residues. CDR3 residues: CASSLSSGGAGGTQYF. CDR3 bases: TGTGCCAGCAGTTTATCTAGCGGGGGGGCGGGGGGTACGCAGTATTTT.

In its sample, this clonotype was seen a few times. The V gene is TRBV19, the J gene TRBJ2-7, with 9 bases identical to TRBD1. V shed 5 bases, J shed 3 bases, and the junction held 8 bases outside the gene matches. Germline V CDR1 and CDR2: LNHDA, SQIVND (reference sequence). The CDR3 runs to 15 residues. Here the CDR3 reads CASSLGQGFGYEQYF. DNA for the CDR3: TGTGCCAGTAGTCTCGGACAGGGGTTTGGCTACGAGCAGTACTTC.

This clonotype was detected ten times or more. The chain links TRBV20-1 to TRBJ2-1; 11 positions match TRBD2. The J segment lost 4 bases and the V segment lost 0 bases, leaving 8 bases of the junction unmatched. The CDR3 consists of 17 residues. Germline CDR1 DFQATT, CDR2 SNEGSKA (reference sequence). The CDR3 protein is CSARDRTSGLHYNEQFF. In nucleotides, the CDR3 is TGCAGTGCTAGAGATCGGACTAGCGGGCTTCATTACAATGAGCAGTTCTTC.

The CDR3: CASTWSSATDTQYF. The CDR3 bases are TGCGCCAGCACCTGGTCCTCCGCCACAGATACGCAGTATTTT. The chain couples TRBV5-1 to TRBJ2-3; unclear D gene. The CDR3 covers 14 residues. Per the germline V gene, CDR1 is SGHRS and CDR2 is YFSETQ. The V end lost 6 bases, the J end lost 2 bases, and 13 bases lay between the germline ends.

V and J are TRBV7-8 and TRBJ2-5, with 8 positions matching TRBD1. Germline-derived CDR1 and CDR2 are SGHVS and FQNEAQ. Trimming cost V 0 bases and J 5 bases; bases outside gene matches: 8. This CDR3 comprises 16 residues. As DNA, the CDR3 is TGTGCCAGCAGCTTAGCGGCAGGGGGCTTCGGGGAGACCCAGTACTTC. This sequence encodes CASSLAAGGFGETQYF.

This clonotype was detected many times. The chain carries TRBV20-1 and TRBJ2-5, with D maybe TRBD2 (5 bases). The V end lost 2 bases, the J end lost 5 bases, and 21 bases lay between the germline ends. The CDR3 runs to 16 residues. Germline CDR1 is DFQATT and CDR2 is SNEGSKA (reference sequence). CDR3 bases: TGCAGTGCTAGACTGCGGGCCCGAACTCGCGGCGAGACCCAGTACTTC. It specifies CSARLRARTRGETQYF.

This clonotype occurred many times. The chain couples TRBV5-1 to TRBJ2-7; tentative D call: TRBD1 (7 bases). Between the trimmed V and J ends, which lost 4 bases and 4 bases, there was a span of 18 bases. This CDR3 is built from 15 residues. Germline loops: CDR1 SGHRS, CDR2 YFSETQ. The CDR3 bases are TGCGCCAGCAGCCCTCAGGAGGGGGCAAAGTACGAGCAGTACTTC. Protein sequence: CASSPQEGAKYEQYF.

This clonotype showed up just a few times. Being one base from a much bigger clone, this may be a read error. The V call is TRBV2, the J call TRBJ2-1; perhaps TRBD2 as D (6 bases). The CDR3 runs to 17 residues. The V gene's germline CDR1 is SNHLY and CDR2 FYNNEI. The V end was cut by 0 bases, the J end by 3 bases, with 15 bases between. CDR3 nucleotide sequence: TGTGCCAGCAGTGAAGCGACTAACGGGAGTATCTACAATGAGCAGTTCTTC. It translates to CASSEATNGSIYNEQFF.

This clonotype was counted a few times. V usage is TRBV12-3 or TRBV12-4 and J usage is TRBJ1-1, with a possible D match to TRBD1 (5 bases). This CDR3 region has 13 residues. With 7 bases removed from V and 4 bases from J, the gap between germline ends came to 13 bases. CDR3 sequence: CASTVTTVTEAFF. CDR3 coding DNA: TGTGCCAGCACAGTTACGACAGTCACTGAAGCTTTCTTT.

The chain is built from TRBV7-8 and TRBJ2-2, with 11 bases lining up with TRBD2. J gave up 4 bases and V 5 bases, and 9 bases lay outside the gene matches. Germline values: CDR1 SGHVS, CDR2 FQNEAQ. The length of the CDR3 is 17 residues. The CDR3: CASSVLLAGGLTGELFF. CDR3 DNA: TGTGCCAGCAGCGTACTCCTAGCGGGAGGACTCACCGGGGAGCTGTTTTTT.